A selection of T cell receptor beta chains follows, all from one sample in a study of T-cell reconstitution after alpha-beta-depleted transplantation in children. Via MiXCR, TCRdb re-called the PCR reads, giving one row per CDR3 protein. The sample consists of around 530,000 distinct CDR3 sequences, around a third of them appearing once. The sample was PBMCs from the stem cell graft donor, taken from the stem cell graft. The receptors stem from a human donor who donated a stem cell graft to a child with aplastic anemia. Both conserved end residues are part of each CDR3. Each record gives: J gene, V gene, clone size, D gene, CDR3 protein, CDR3 DNA. A D gene is named only where the DNA matches it firmly. The size field is filled for only some rows; it gives once, few, many or a size class.

j_gene: TRBJ1-2; v_gene: TRBV12-5; abundance: few; d_gene: .; CDR3aa: CASGLVLAAGISYGYTF; CDR3nt: TGTGCTAGTGGTTTGGTATTGGCGGCAGGGATTAGCTATGGCTACACCTTC
j_gene: TRBJ2-1; v_gene: TRBV20-1; abundance: many; d_gene: TRBD2; CDR3aa: CSARVGGRPSLEQFF; CDR3nt: TGCAGTGCTAGAGTTGGCGGGAGGCCCTCACTGGAGCAGTTCTTC
j_gene: TRBJ2-5; v_gene: TRBV20-1; abundance: .; d_gene: TRBD2; CDR3aa: CSACGTSGNQETQYF; CDR3nt: TGCAGTGCTTGCGGAACTAGCGGGAATCAAGAGACCCAGTACTTC
j_gene: TRBJ2-7; v_gene: TRBV7-9; abundance: .; d_gene: .; CDR3aa: CASSFFGGGDEQYF; CDR3nt: TGTGCCAGCAGCTTTTTCGGAGGGGGTGACGAGCAGTACTTC
j_gene: TRBJ2-3; v_gene: TRBV20-1; abundance: .; d_gene: .; CDR3aa: CSASRRAQTDTQYF; CDR3nt: TGCAGTGCTAGTAGGAGGGCCCAGACAGATACGCAGTATTTT
j_gene: TRBJ1-1; v_gene: TRBV6-1; abundance: .; d_gene: .; CDR3aa: CASSEVTTEAFF; CDR3nt: TGTGCCAGCAGTGAAGTAACAACTGAAGCTTTCTTT
j_gene: TRBJ1-5; v_gene: TRBV30; abundance: .; d_gene: .; CDR3aa: CAWGRISNQPQHF; CDR3nt: TGTGCCTGGGGACGAATCAGCAATCAGCCCCAGCATTTT
j_gene: TRBJ1-6; v_gene: TRBV11-2; abundance: .; d_gene: .; CDR3aa: CASSHGGGLSSYNSPLHF; CDR3nt: TGTGCCAGCAGTCATGGGGGGGGACTAAGCTCCTATAATTCACCCCTCCACTTT
j_gene: TRBJ1-4; v_gene: TRBV7-9; abundance: .; d_gene: .; CDR3aa: CASSSSGFREGEKLFF; CDR3nt: TGTGCCAGCAGCTCGTCGGGCTTCAGAGAGGGTGAAAAACTGTTTTTT
j_gene: TRBJ2-7; v_gene: TRBV6-4; abundance: .; d_gene: TRBD2; CDR3aa: CASSDGIAGGSLYF; CDR3nt: TGTGCCAGCAGTGACGGAATAGCGGGAGGGTCCCTGTACTTC
j_gene: TRBJ2-5; v_gene: TRBV4-3; abundance: .; d_gene: .; CDR3aa: CASSQDLWGSETQYF; CDR3nt: TGCGCCAGCAGCCAAGATCTTTGGGGGAGCGAGACCCAGTACTTC
j_gene: TRBJ2-2; v_gene: TRBV15; abundance: .; d_gene: .; CDR3aa: CATSTEITGELFF; CDR3nt: TGTGCCACCAGCACTGAGATCACCGGGGAGCTGTTTTTT
j_gene: TRBJ1-4; v_gene: TRBV4-1; abundance: .; d_gene: .; CDR3aa: CASSLGTDWRANEKLFF; CDR3nt: TGCGCCAGCAGCCTTGGGACGGATTGGAGGGCTAATGAAAAACTGTTTTTT
j_gene: TRBJ2-3; v_gene: TRBV25-1; abundance: .; d_gene: TRBD2; CDR3aa: CASSEFSGRATDTQYF; CDR3nt: TGTGCCAGCAGTGAATTTAGCGGGAGGGCCACAGATACGCAGTATTTT
j_gene: TRBJ1-1; v_gene: TRBV30; abundance: few; d_gene: .; CDR3aa: CAWRVYGINTEAFF; CDR3nt: TGTGCCTGGAGGGTATACGGAATAAACACTGAAGCTTTCTTT
j_gene: TRBJ1-2; v_gene: TRBV20-1; abundance: .; d_gene: TRBD1; CDR3aa: CSALRDSLYGYTF; CDR3nt: TGCAGTGCCCTACGGGACAGCCTCTATGGCTACACCTTC
j_gene: TRBJ2-1; v_gene: TRBV5-5; abundance: .; d_gene: .; CDR3aa: CASSGGRGSYNEQFF; CDR3nt: TGTGCCAGCAGCGGGGGTAGGGGGTCCTACAATGAGCAGTTCTTC
j_gene: TRBJ1-1; v_gene: TRBV5-4; abundance: .; d_gene: .; CDR3aa: CASSLLGIGTEAFF; CDR3nt: TGTGCCAGCAGCTTGCTGGGGATAGGCACTGAAGCTTTCTTT
j_gene: TRBJ2-7; v_gene: TRBV20-1; abundance: .; d_gene: .; CDR3aa: CSASPLAAPYEQYF; CDR3nt: TGCAGTGCTAGCCCCTTAGCGGCCCCTTACGAGCAGTACTTC
j_gene: TRBJ2-2; v_gene: TRBV7-9; abundance: few; d_gene: .; CDR3aa: CALADGSIGGELFF; CDR3nt: TGTGCCCTGGCCGATGGGAGCATAGGCGGGGAGCTGTTTTTT
j_gene: TRBJ1-2; v_gene: TRBV12-3/TRBV12-4; abundance: .; d_gene: .; CDR3aa: CASSPAGYYGYTF; CDR3nt: TGTGCCAGCAGTCCGGCGGGGTACTATGGCTACACCTTC
j_gene: TRBJ2-7; v_gene: TRBV7-2; abundance: .; d_gene: .; CDR3aa: CASSSTPGDIGYEQYF; CDR3nt: TGTGCCAGCAGCTCCACGCCGGGGGATATCGGCTACGAGCAGTACTTC
j_gene: TRBJ1-2; v_gene: TRBV7-2; abundance: .; d_gene: .; CDR3aa: CASSPMSGVGYTF; CDR3nt: TGTGCCAGCAGCCCGATGTCAGGTGTAGGCTACACCTTC
j_gene: TRBJ2-3; v_gene: TRBV29-1; abundance: .; d_gene: .; CDR3aa: CSVTWRGRTDTQYF; CDR3nt: TGCAGCGTGACCTGGAGGGGACGAACAGATACGCAGTATTTT
j_gene: TRBJ2-1; v_gene: TRBV20-1; abundance: .; d_gene: .; CDR3aa: CSATGVRPNEQFF; CDR3nt: TGCAGTGCTACGGGAGTAAGGCCCAATGAGCAGTTCTTC
j_gene: TRBJ2-1; v_gene: TRBV5-1; abundance: few; d_gene: .; CDR3aa: CASSLGGVENEQFF; CDR3nt: TGCGCCAGCAGCTTGGGGGGGGTTGAGAATGAGCAGTTCTTC
j_gene: TRBJ1-4; v_gene: TRBV25-1; abundance: many; d_gene: .; CDR3aa: CASSLATNEKLFF; CDR3nt: TGTGCCAGCAGTCTCGCAACTAATGAAAAACTGTTTTTT
j_gene: TRBJ1-1; v_gene: TRBV12-3/TRBV12-4; abundance: .; d_gene: .; CDR3aa: CASSLIGTANTEAFF; CDR3nt: TGTGCCAGCAGTCTAATAGGTACGGCCAACACTGAAGCTTTCTTT